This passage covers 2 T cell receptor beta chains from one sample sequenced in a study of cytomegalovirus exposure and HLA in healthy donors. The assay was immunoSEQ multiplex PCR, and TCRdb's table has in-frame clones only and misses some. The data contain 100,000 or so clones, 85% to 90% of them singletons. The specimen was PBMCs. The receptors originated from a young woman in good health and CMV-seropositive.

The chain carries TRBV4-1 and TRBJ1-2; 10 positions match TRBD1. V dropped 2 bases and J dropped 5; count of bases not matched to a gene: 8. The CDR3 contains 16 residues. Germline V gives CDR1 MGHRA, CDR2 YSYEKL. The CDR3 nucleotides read TGCGCCAGCAGCCAATCGAGGGGACAGGGGCTGTATGGCTACACCTTC. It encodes CASSQSRGQGLYGYTF.

The CDR3 nucleotides are TGTGCCAGCAGCTTACTTGGCGGGACAGGGGGCAATGAGCAGTTCTTC. This gives the protein CASSLLGGTGGNEQFF. The chain carries TRBV7-3 and TRBJ2-1; 11 bases fit TRBD1. Germline trimming cut 2 bases from V and 6 bases from J; bases unmatched to any gene: 6. The CDR3 consists of 16 residues. The V gene's germline CDR1 is SGHTA and CDR2 FQGTGA.